Below, 4 T cell receptor beta chains from the same sample are listed, as sequenced in a study of regulatory T cells in long-lasting Graves disease. The sample's time point: newly diagnosed GD, antithyroid drugs for less than 3 months. Generation of the TCR library employed RNA extracted from PBMCs. The TCR beta library used iRepertoire HTBI primers with Arm-PCR amplification of CDR3. TCRdb re-derived calls from the multiplex PCR reads in MiXCR, one entry per CDR3 protein. The sample shows 600,000 to 650,000 distinct CDR3 sequences, less than 20% of them seen only once. The sample also formed part of further work on T cells in Graves' hyperthyroidism and ophthalmopathy.

The sequences come from peripheral blood mononuclear cells (PBMCs), collected at new diagnosis, from a patient treated with antithyroid drugs. These receptors all stem from a woman aged 25-40 years with Graves disease.

This clonotype appeared a few times. The rearrangement joins TRBV9 to TRBJ1-1, with 7 bases fitting TRBD1. The V and J ends lost 3 bases and 4 bases, in that order; junction bases with no gene match: 9. The CDR3 has 15 amino acids. Germline V gene sequence: CDR1 SGDLS, CDR2 YYNGEE. CDR3 DNA: TGTGCCAGCAGCGGGCACAGGGGTAAGGTCACTGAAGCTTTCTTT. Translated, it gives CASSGHRGKVTEAFF.

The J gene is TRBJ2-7, the V gene TRBV12-3 or TRBV12-4; tentatively, D is TRBD2 (7 bases). V gave up 6 bases and J gave up 4 bases, with 10 bases separating them. The length of the CDR3 is 12 residues. The chain's CDR3 is CASRQGLYEQYF. In nucleotides, the CDR3 is TGTGCCAGCAGACAGGGACTATACGAGCAGTACTTC.

This clonotype has at least ten counts. This sequence joins TRBV28 and TRBJ1-5; D might be TRBD1 (6 bases). Germline CDR1 reads MDHEN; CDR2 reads SYDVKM. V lost 7 bases to trimming and J lost 5 bases, with 24 bases between them. The CDR3 has 17 amino acids. The CDR3 spells CASMKGGSAVWYQPQHF. CDR3 nucleotide sequence: TGTGCCAGCATGAAGGGGGGTTCAGCGGTATGGTATCAGCCCCAGCATTTT. The complete variable domain, with remaining parts taken from reference TRBV28 and TRBJ1-5, reads DVKVTQSSRYLVKRTGEKVFLECVQDMDHENMFWYRQDPGLGLRLIYFSYDVKMKEKGDIPEGYSVSREKKERFSLILESASTNQTSMYLCASMKGGSAVWYQPQHFGDGTRLSIL.

The table lists this clonotype with many counts. This chain joins TRBV7-8 and TRBJ2-5, with 8 bases identical to TRBD1. Germline loops: CDR1 SGHVS, CDR2 FQNEAQ. This CDR3 contains 17 residues. The ends lost 2 bases at V and 5 bases at J; junction bases unmatched: 13. The CDR3 is CASSLPSGGGRKETQYF. DNA for the CDR3: TGTGCCAGCAGCTTACCGTCAGGGGGCGGCCGCAAGGAGACCCAGTACTTC.